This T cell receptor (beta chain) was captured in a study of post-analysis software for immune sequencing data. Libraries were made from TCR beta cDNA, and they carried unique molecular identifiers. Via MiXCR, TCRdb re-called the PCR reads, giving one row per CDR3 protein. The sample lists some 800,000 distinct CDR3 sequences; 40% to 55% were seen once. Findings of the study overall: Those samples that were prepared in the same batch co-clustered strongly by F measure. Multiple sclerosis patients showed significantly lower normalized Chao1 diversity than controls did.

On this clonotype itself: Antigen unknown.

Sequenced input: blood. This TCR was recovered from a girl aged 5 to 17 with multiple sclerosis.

The CDR3 DNA is TGTGCCAGCAGCCGAATAGCCACAGAAGGCGGCTATGGCTACACCTTC. It encodes CASSRIATEGGYGYTF. The genes are TRBV5-5 and TRBJ1-2; no definite D call. Germline CDR1 is SGHKS and CDR2 is YYEKEE (reference sequence). The germline V and J ends were trimmed by 4 bases and 4 bases, with 20 bases remaining between them. This CDR3 is 16 amino acids long.